These 31 T cell receptor beta chains were sequenced from one sample in a study of shared clonotypes between healthy human individuals. Profiled with immunoSEQ multiplex PCR; TCRdb holds only in-frame clones, not every one. The data show hundreds of thousands of clones, around four fifths seen once. The specimen was memory CD4+ T cells sorted from blood. Subset indicated: CD45RA-negative fraction. The source is a young woman in good health.

The chain carries TRBV27 and TRBJ2-7, with unresolved D. Germline-derived CDR1 and CDR2 are MNHEY and SMNVEV (reference sequence). There are 12 residues in the CDR3. Trimming removed 5 bases at V and 4 bases at J, with 9 bases between. The CDR3 DNA is TGTGCCAGCAGTGGTAATAGGTACGAGCAGTACTTC. Translated: CASSGNRYEQYF.

This clone was recorded only once. This chain joins TRBV19 and TRBJ1-5; D may be TRBD1 (5 bases). This CDR3 region has 18 residues. Trimming cost V 5 bases and J 3 bases, with 23 bases left between them. In germline, CDR1 is LNHDA, CDR2 SQIVND (reference sequence). CDR3 amino acids: CASSHLALDRHDNQPQHF. CDR3 bases: TGTGCCAGTAGTCACCTTGCGTTAGACAGACATGACAATCAGCCCCAGCATTTT.

CDR3 coding DNA: TGTGCCAGTAGCGGGAGCAACGCAGATACGCAGTATTTT. It codes for CASSGSNADTQYF. The rearrangement uses TRBV19 and TRBJ2-3, with D tentatively TRBD2 (6 bases). Trimming removed 6 bases from V and 4 bases from J, with 11 bases in between. The CDR3 runs to 13 residues. Germline V gene sequence: CDR1 LNHDA, CDR2 SQIVND (reference sequence).

The chain links TRBV6-1 to TRBJ2-1; possible D gene TRBD2, 6 bases. Germline CDR1 reads MNHNS; CDR2 reads SASEGT. The V end was cut by 0 bases, the J end by 6 bases, with 9 bases between. The CDR3 is 14 amino acids. This CDR3 reads CASSEALAPNEQFF. CDR3 DNA: TGTGCCAGCAGTGAAGCACTAGCACCCAATGAGCAGTTCTTC.

The chain carries TRBV19 and TRBJ2-7; D might be TRBD1 or TRBD2, each matching 5 bases. Trimming left V 7 bases short and J 6 bases short, with 19 bases between. The CDR3 length is 14 residues. The germline V gene has CDR1 LNHDA and CDR2 SQIVND (reference sequence). The DNA of the CDR3 is TGTGCCAGTACTCCCTCGGGGCCGCATTCCGAGCAGTACTTC. This gives the protein CASTPSGPHSEQYF.

The chain carries TRBV28 and TRBJ2-3, with D tentatively TRBD1 (6 bases). CDR3 length equals 16 residues. Germline loops: CDR1 MDHEN, CDR2 SYDVKM. Trimming cost V 6 bases and J 2 bases, with 18 bases left between them. The CDR3 DNA reads as TGTGCCAGCAGATCAGGGGTATCCCGTCACACAGATACGCAGTATTTT. Translation: CASRSGVSRHTDTQYF.

This chain links TRBV28 with TRBJ1-2; 7 bases match TRBD1. The CDR3 runs 14 residues. The V gene end was trimmed by 3 bases and the J gene end by 8 bases; junction bases not matched to a gene: 9. Germline lookup yields CDR1 MDHEN and CDR2 SYDVKM. CDR3 loop: CASSFGRGGGGYTF. Here the CDR3 DNA reads TGTGCCAGCAGTTTTGGCAGGGGAGGGGGCGGCTACACCTTC.

A note on this clone: The sample has other DNA sequences that encode this CDR3 too. The CDR3 sequence is CSATGETQYF. For the CDR3, the DNA is TGCAGTGCCACAGGGGAGACCCAGTACTTC. The genes are TRBV20-1 and TRBJ2-5, with D perhaps matching TRBD1 (6 bases). Germline values: CDR1 DFQATT, CDR2 SNEGSKA (reference sequence). V dropped 6 bases and J dropped 5 bases, with 7 bases sitting between them. The CDR3 is 10 residues long.

This chain joins TRBV4-1 and TRBJ2-1; 11 bases line up with TRBD2. V was pared by 2 bases and J by 7 bases, with 10 bases of the junction left unmatched. CDR1 and CDR2 from the germline V gene are MGHRA and YSYEKL. This CDR3 is built from 17 residues. CDR3 bases: TGCGCCAGCAGCCAACCATCACTAGCGGGAGTACCTAATGAGCAGTTCTTC. Translated, it gives CASSQPSLAGVPNEQFF.

The chain uses TRBV27 and TRBJ2-7; 9 bases agree with TRBD2. Germline CDR1 is MNHEY and CDR2 is SMNVEV (reference sequence). The CDR3 is 15 amino acids. J lost 6 bases, V lost 5 bases, and 11 bases had no gene match. Here the CDR3 DNA reads TGTGCCAGCAGTGTCGCCGGGACTAGCAGAAGCGAGCAGTACTTC. It yields the protein CASSVAGTSRSEQYF.

This clone was detected only once. The chain employs TRBV2 and TRBJ2-2; TRBD2 aligns across 12 bases. Trimming removed 4 bases from V and 7 bases from J; junction bases left unmatched: 7. Germline assignment: CDR1 SNHLY and CDR2 FYNNEI. CDR3 length equals 16 residues. The CDR3 region has the DNA TGTGCCAGCAGTGCCCCTAGCGGGAGGGCCATCGGGGAGCTGTTTTTT. This gives the protein CASSAPSGRAIGELFF.

The chain recombines TRBV27 with TRBJ2-3; D is undetermined. Looked up from germline, CDR1 is MNHEY and CDR2 is SMNVEV (reference sequence). V was cut by 5 bases and J by 7 bases, with 13 bases left in between. CDR3 length: 13 amino acids. CDR3 sequence (DNA): TGTGCCAGCAGTACCCTTCAGGTGAATACGCAGTATTTT. It yields the protein CASSTLQVNTQYF.

CDR3 in amino acids: CASPGQGSSGANVLTF. The CDR3 DNA sequence: TGTGCCAGCCCGGGACAGGGTAGCTCTGGGGCCAACGTCCTGACTTTC. This chain joins TRBV2 and TRBJ2-6, with 9 bases that match TRBD1. Germline assignment: CDR1 SNHLY and CDR2 FYNNEI. The CDR3 is made up of 16 amino acids. The J segment lost 0 bases and the V segment lost 8 bases, leaving 5 bases of the junction unmatched.

V and J are TRBV5-1 and TRBJ1-1, with D maybe TRBD1 (6 bases). CDR3 size: 13 residues. V lost 8 bases and J lost 4, with 15 bases in between. CDR1 is SGHRS and CDR2 is YFSETQ in the germline V gene. CDR3 sequence reads: CARVTGRSTEAFF. CDR3 nucleotides: TGCGCCAGGGTAACAGGGAGGTCCACTGAAGCTTTCTTT.

The rearrangement joins TRBV25-1 to TRBJ1-3; D is unresolved. Germline loops: CDR1 MGHDK, CDR2 SYGVNS. This CDR3 is 17 amino acids long. V was shortened by 4 bases and J by 5 bases, with 21 bases between the two germline ends. The CDR3 DNA reads TGTGCCAGCAGTGGCTCGGTAGGTGGGAGCCCTCGAAACACCATATATTTT. Translated, it gives CASSGSVGGSPRNTIYF.

The gene calls are TRBV7-9 and TRBJ2-1; TRBD1 matches 7 bases. Germline V gene sequence: CDR1 SEHNR, CDR2 FQNEAQ (reference sequence). The CDR3 contains 12 residues. V shed 7 bases, J shed 4 bases, and the junction held 1 base outside the gene matches. CDR3 in DNA: TGTGCCAGCACGGACAGGTACAATGAGCAGTTCTTC. Its protein product is CASTDRYNEQFF.

The chain uses TRBV28 and TRBJ2-5, with 7 bases identical to TRBD2. The junction had 8 bases not matched to a gene; V was cut back by 2 bases and J by 5 bases. The CDR3 runs 15 residues. CDR1 and CDR2 (germline): MDHEN, SYDVKM. Here the CDR3 DNA reads TGTGCCAGCAGTTTAGCGGGAGTCAGTAGGGAGACCCAGTACTTC. Protein product: CASSLAGVSRETQYF.

V gene TRBV5-1 combines with J gene TRBJ1-2, with D possibly being TRBD1 (5 bases). CDR3 length: 13 amino acids. With 3 bases removed from V and 8 bases from J, the gap between germline ends came to 14 bases. Germline V gene data show CDR1 as SGHRS and CDR2 as YFSETQ. CDR3 nucleotide sequence: TGCGCCAGCAGCTGGGACCCGCGCCAGGGCTACACCTTC. Translating gives CASSWDPRQGYTF.

The J gene is TRBJ1-1, the V gene TRBV7-8, with no clear D. The ends were cut back, 2 bases at V and 4 bases at J, with 2 bases in the middle. The germline gives CDR1 SGHVS, CDR2 FQNEAQ. CDR3 length: 11 amino acids. CDR3: CASSLSTEAFF. For the CDR3, the DNA is TGTGCCAGCAGCTTAAGCACTGAAGCTTTCTTT.

The chain carries TRBV25-1 and TRBJ2-7, with 8 bases identical to TRBD2. V lost 4 bases and J lost 7; bases outside the gene matches: 12. CDR3 length: 15 residues. Looked up from germline, CDR1 is MGHDK and CDR2 is SYGVNS. The CDR3 loop is CASSGFGRAPREQYF. The CDR3 DNA reads as TGTGCCAGCAGTGGGTTCGGGAGGGCCCCTCGAGAGCAGTACTTC.

This chain links TRBV25-1 with TRBJ2-3; 8 nucleotides line up with TRBD2. There are 18 residues in the CDR3. Germline loops: CDR1 MGHDK, CDR2 SYGVNS. Trimming at V came to 1 base and at J to 1 base, leaving 10 bases not matched to a gene. CDR3 loop: CASSESENKLAGTDTQYF. The CDR3 region has the DNA TGTGCCAGCAGTGAATCGGAGAACAAACTAGCGGGCACAGATACGCAGTATTTT.

This clone was picked up a small number of times. The genes are TRBV13 and TRBJ2-7, with a tentative D call TRBD2 (5 bases). The CDR3 runs to 18 residues. The germline V gene has CDR1 PRHDT and CDR2 FYEKMQ (reference sequence). With 0 bases removed from V and 5 bases from J, the gap between germline ends came to 23 bases. The CDR3 bases are TGTGCCAGCAGCTTAGGGGCCCTGAGATCCGGGGTGGCGGACGAGCAGTACTTC. This encodes CASSLGALRSGVADEQYF.

This clone is a singleton in its sample. This chain links TRBV6-1 with TRBJ1-3; TRBD1 matches at 7 bases. V gave up 8 bases and J gave up 6 bases; unmatched junction bases: 10. Germline V gene sequence: CDR1 MNHNS, CDR2 SASEGT. The CDR3 extends over 14 amino acids. The CDR3: CASRDSHLENTIYF. For the CDR3, the DNA is TGTGCCAGCCGGGACAGCCACTTGGAAAACACCATATATTTT.

This clone was counted a single time. This chain links TRBV25-1 with TRBJ1-4; a weak D match, TRBD1 (5 bases). The V gene's germline CDR1 is MGHDK and CDR2 SYGVNS. This CDR3 has 16 amino acids. V gave up 3 bases and J gave up 4 bases, with 15 bases separating them. The CDR3 bases are TGTGCCAGCAGTGATGTGGGGGAAGGGAATAATGAAAAACTGTTTTTT. Translating it yields CASSDVGEGNNEKLFF.

This chain links TRBV6-1 with TRBJ2-7; 9 bases line up with TRBD2. This CDR3 comprises 15 residues. V was pared by 3 bases and J by 3 bases, with 6 bases of the junction left unmatched. Per the germline V gene, CDR1 is MNHNS and CDR2 is SASEGT. Written as DNA, the CDR3 is TGTGCCAGCAGTGACTCTAGCGGGATCGTCTACGAGCAGTACTTC. This gives the protein CASSDSSGIVYEQYF.

The J gene is TRBJ2-7, the V gene TRBV19; the match to TRBD2 covers 11 bases. V gave up 0 bases and J gave up 0 bases; unmatched junction bases: 4. The CDR3 extends over 17 amino acids. Germline V gene lookup returns CDR1 LNHDA and CDR2 SQIVND (reference sequence). This CDR3 is CASSIEVTSGVSYEQYF. As DNA, the CDR3 is TGTGCCAGTAGTATAGAAGTGACTAGCGGGGTCTCCTACGAGCAGTACTTC.

The chain combines TRBV5-1 with TRBJ2-1; 13 bases match TRBD2. CDR3 length: 19 residues. The V gene's germline CDR1 is SGHRS and CDR2 YFSETQ. V was clipped by 0 bases and J by 1 base; unmatched bases: 7. In DNA, the CDR3 is TGCGCCAGCAGCTTGGTCCCAACTAGCGGGAGGGTATCCTACAATGAGCAGTTCTTC. It is translated as CASSLVPTSGRVSYNEQFF.

The chain has TRBV5-4 and TRBJ2-3; TRBD2 might be the D (6 bases). The germline CDR1 and CDR2 sequences are SGHNT and YYREEE (reference sequence). The CDR3 runs to 17 residues. The V end lost 3 bases, the J end lost 6 bases, and 23 bases lay between the germline ends. CDR3 nucleotides: TGTGCCAGCAGCTCTGGACTGGGAGGAGGGCGGGTGGATACGCAGTATTTT. Translation: CASSSGLGGGRVDTQYF.

The V and J genes are TRBV6-5 and TRBJ1-4; TRBD1 agrees at 8 bases. The V and J ends lost 6 bases and 2 bases, in that order; junction bases with no gene match: 5. CDR3 length: 15 residues. The germline gives CDR1 MNHEY, CDR2 SVGAGI. This CDR3 reads CASRKDRATNEKLFF. Written as DNA, the CDR3 is TGTGCCAGCAGGAAGGACAGGGCGACTAATGAAAAACTGTTTTTT.

This clone turned up a few times. V gene TRBV5-1 combines with J gene TRBJ2-1; the match to TRBD2 covers 14 bases. The CDR3 is made up of 20 amino acids. The V and J ends lost 0 bases and 1 base, in that order; junction bases with no gene match: 9. The germline gives CDR1 SGHRS, CDR2 YFSETQ. CDR3 sequence reads: CASSLEPGLAGEGSYNEQFF. CDR3 sequence (DNA): TGCGCCAGCAGCTTGGAGCCGGGACTAGCGGGAGAAGGATCCTACAATGAGCAGTTCTTC.

This clone was recorded only once. V and J are TRBV27 and TRBJ2-3; 14 bases agree with TRBD2. Germline CDR1 reads MNHEY; CDR2 reads SMNVEV (reference sequence). The CDR3 has 18 residues. The junction had 9 bases not matched to a gene; V was cut back by 4 bases and J by 3 bases. The CDR3 sequence: CASSSPRLAGGPTDTQYF. The CDR3 DNA sequence: TGTGCCAGCAGTTCCCCGAGACTAGCGGGAGGGCCAACAGATACGCAGTATTTT.